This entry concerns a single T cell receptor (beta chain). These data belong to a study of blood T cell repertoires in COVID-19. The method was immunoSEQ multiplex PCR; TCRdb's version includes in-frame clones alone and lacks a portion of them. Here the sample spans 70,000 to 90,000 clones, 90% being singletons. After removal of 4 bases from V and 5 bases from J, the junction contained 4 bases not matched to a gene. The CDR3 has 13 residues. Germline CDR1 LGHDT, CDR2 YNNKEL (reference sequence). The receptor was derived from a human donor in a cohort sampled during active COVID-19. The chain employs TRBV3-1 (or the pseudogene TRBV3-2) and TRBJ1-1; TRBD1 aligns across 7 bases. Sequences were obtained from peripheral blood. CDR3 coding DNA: TGTGCCAGCAGCCTGAACAGGGGAACTGAAGCTTTCTTT. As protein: CASSLNRGTEAFF.